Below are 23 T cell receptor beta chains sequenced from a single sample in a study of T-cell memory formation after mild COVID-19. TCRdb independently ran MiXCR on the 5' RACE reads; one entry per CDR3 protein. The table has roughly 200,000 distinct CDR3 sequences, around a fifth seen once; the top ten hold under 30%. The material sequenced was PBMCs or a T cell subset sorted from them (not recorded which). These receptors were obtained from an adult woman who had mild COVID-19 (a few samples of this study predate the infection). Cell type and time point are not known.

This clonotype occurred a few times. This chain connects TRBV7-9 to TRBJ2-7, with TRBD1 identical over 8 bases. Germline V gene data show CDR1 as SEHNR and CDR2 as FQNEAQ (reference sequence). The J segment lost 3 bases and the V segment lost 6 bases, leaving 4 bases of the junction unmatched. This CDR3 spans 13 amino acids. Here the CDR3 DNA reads TGTGCCAGCAGACCGGGACAGGTCTACGAGCAGTACTTC. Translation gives CASRPGQVYEQYF.

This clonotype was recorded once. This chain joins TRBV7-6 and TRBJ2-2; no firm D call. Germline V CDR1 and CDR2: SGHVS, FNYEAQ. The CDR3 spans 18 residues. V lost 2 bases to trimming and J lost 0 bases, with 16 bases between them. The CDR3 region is CASSLLVALVSNTGELFF. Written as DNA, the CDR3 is TGTGCCAGCAGCTTATTGGTAGCCCTCGTCTCGAACACCGGGGAGCTGTTTTTT.

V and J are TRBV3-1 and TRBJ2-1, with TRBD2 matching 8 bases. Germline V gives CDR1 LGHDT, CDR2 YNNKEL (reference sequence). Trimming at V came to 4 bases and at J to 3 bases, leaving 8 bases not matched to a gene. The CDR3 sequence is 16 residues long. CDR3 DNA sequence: TGTGCCAGCAGCCCGTTCGGGAGGGAGATCTACAATGAGCAGTTCTTC. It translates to CASSPFGREIYNEQFF.

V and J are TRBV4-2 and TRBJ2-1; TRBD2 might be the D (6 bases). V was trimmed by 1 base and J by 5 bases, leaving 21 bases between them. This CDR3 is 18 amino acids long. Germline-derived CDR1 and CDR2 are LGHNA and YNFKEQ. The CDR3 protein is CASSQVLNMGVADNEQFF. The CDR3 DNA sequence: TGTGCCAGCAGCCAAGTACTCAACATGGGAGTAGCGGACAATGAGCAGTTCTTC.

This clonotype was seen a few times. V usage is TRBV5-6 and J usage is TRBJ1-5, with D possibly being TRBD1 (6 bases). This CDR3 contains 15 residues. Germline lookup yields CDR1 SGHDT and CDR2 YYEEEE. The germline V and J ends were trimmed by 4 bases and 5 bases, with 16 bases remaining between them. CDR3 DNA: TGTGCCAGCAGCCTCCGGGGGACACCCTATCAGCCCCAGCATTTT. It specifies CASSLRGTPYQPQHF.

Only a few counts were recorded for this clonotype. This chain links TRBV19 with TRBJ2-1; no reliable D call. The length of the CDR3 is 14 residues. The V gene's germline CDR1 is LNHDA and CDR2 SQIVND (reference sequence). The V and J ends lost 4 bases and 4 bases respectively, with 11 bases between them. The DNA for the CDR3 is TGTGCCAGTAGTAGCCTCCTAGGATACAATGAGCAGTTCTTC. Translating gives CASSSLLGYNEQFF.

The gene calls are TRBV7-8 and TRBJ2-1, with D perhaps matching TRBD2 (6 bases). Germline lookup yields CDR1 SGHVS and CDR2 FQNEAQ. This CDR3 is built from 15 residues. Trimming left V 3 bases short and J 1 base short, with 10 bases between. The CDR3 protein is CASSFLAGSYNEQFF. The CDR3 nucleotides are TGTGCCAGCAGCTTCCTGGCGGGGTCCTACAATGAGCAGTTCTTC.

The CDR3 region is CASSLGLALKFF. The CDR3 coding sequence is TGCGCCAGCAGCTTGGGACTAGCGTTGAAGTTCTTC. The chain combines TRBV5-1 with TRBJ2-1; 8 bases agree with TRBD2. The CDR3 contains 12 residues. Germline V CDR1 and CDR2: SGHRS, YFSETQ. Germline trimming cut 0 bases from V and 14 bases from J; bases unmatched to any gene: 4.

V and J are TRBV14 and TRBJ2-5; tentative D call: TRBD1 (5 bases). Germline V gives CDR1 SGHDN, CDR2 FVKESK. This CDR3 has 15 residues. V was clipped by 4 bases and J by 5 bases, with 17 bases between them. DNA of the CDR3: TGTGCCAGCAGCCCCCTGGAACAGGTATTCGAGACCCAGTACTTC. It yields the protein CASSPLEQVFETQYF.

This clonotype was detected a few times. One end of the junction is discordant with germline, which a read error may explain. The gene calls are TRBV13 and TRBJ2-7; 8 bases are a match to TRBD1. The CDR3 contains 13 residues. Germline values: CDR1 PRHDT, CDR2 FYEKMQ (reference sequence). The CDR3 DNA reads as TGTGCCAGTAGCTCTTCTTCCGGGACAGGGCAGTACTTC. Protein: CASSSSSGTGQYF.

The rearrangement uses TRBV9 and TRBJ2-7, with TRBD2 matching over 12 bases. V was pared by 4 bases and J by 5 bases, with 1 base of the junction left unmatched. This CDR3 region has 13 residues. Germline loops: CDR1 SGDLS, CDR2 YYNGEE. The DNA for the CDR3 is TGTGCCAGCAGCCCTAGCGGGGGGGACGAGCAGTACTTC. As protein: CASSPSGGDEQYF.

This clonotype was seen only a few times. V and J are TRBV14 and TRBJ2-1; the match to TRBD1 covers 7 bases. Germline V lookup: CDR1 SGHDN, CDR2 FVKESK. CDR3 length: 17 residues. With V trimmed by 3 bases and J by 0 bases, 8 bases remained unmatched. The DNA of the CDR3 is TGTGCCAGCAGCCAGGTCCCGGGACAGAGCTCCTACAATGAGCAGTTCTTC. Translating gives CASSQVPGQSSYNEQFF.

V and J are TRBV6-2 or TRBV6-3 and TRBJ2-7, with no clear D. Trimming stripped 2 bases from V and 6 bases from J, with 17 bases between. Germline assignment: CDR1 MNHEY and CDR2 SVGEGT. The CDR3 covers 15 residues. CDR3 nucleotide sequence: TGTGCCAGCAGTTACATTCCCAGATCTCCGACCGAGCAGTACTTC. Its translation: CASSYIPRSPTEQYF.

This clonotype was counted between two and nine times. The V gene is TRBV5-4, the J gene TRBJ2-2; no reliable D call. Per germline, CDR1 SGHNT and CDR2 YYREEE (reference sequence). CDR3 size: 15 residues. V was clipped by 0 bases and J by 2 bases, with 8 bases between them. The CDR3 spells CASSLGMPNTGELFF. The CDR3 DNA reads TGTGCCAGCAGCTTGGGTATGCCAAACACCGGGGAGCTGTTTTTT.

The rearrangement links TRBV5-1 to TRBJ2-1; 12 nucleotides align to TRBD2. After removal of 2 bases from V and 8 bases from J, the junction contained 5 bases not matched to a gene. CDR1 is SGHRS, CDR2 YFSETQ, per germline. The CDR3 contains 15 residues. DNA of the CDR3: TGCGCCAGCAGCTTACCTAGCGGGGGGGCGTATGAGCAGTTCTTC. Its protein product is CASSLPSGGAYEQFF.

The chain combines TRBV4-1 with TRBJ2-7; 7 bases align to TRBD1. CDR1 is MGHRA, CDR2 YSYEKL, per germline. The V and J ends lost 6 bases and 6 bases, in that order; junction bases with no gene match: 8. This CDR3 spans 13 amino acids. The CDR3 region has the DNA TGCGCCAGCAGTCGGGACAGCTCGGCCGAGCAGTACTTC. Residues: CASSRDSSAEQYF.

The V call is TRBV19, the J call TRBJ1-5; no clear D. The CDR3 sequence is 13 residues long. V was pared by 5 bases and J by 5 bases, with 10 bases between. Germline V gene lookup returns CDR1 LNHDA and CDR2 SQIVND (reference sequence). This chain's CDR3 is CASSPRSHQPQHF. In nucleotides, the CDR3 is TGTGCCAGTAGTCCCAGATCGCATCAGCCCCAGCATTTT.

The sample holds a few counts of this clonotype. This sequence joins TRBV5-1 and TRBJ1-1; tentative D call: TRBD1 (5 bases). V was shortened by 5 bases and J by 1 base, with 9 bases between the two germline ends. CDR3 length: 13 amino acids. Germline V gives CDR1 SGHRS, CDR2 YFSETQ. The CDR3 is CASRVGANTEAFF. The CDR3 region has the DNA TGCGCCAGCAGAGTAGGGGCGAACACTGAAGCTTTCTTT.

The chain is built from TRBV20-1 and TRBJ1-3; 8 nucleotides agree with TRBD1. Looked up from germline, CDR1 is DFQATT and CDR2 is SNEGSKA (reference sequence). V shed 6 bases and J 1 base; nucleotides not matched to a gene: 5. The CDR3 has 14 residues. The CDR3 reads CSALDRVSGNTIYF. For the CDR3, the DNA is TGCAGTGCCCTGGACAGGGTGTCTGGAAACACCATATATTTT.

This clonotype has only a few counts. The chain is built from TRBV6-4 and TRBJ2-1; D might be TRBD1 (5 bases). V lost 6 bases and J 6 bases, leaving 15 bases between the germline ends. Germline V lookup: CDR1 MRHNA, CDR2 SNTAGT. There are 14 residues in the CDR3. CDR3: CASSPSDSSNEQFF. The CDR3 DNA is TGTGCCAGCAGCCCATCCGACAGTTCCAATGAGCAGTTCTTC.

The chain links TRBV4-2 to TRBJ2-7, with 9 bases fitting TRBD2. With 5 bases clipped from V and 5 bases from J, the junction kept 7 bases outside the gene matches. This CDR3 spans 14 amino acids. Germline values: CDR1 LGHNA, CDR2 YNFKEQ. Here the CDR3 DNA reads TGTGCCAGCAGCTACCCTGCTAGCGGGAACGAGCAGTACTTC. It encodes CASSYPASGNEQYF.

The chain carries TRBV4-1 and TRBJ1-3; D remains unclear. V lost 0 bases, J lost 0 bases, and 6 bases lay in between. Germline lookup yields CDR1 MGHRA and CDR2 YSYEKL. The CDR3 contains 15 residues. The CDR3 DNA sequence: TGCGCCAGCAGCCAAGATGTGTTCTCTGGAAACACCATATATTTT. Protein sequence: CASSQDVFSGNTIYF.

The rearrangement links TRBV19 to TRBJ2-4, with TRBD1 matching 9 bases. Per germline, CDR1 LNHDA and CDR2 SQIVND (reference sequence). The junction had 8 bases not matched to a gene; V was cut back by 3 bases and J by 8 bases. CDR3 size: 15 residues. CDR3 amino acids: CASSIGTGKLDIQYF. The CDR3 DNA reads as TGTGCCAGTAGTATCGGGACAGGGAAGTTGGACATTCAGTACTTC.